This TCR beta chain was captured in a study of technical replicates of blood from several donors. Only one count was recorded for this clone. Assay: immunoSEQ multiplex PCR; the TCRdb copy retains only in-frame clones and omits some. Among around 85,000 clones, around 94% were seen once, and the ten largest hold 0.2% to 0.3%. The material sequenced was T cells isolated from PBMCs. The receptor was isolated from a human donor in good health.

CDR3 coding DNA: TGTGCCAGCAGCCGGGAGATGTCCTACAATGAGCAGTTCTTC. Translating it yields CASSREMSYNEQFF. The rearrangement uses TRBV7-9 and TRBJ2-1, with D possibly TRBD2 on 6 matching bases. The CDR3 contains 14 residues. Germline CDR1 SEHNR, CDR2 FQNEAQ (reference sequence). The V end was cut by 5 bases, the J end by 1 base, with 9 bases between.